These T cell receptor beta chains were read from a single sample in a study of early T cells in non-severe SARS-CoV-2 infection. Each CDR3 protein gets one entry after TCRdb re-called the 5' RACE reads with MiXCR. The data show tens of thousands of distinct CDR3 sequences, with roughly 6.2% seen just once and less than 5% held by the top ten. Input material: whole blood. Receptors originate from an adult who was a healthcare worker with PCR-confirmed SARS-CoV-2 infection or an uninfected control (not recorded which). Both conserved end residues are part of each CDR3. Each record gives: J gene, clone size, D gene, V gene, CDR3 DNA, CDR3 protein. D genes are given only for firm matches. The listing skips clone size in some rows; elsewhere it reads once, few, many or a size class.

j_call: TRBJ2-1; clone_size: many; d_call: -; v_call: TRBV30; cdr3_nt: TGTGCCGGGTCGCTGGGGCCCTACAATGAGCAGTTCTTC; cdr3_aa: CAGSLGPYNEQFF
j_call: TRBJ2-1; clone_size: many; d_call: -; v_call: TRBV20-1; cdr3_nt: TGCAGTGCTAGAGAAGGGGAGTACAATGAGCAGTTCTTC; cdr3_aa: CSAREGEYNEQFF
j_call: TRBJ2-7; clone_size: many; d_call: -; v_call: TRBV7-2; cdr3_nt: TGTGCCAGCAGCCCTCGGACAGCCAATACCTACGAGCAGTACTTC; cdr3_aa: CASSPRTANTYEQYF
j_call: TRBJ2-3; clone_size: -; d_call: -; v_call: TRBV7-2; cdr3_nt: TGTGCCAGCAGCCCTACTAGGCGGGGGCCCCCCGATACGCAGTATTTT; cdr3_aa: CASSPTRRGPPDTQYF
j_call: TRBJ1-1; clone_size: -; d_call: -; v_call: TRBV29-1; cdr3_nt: TGCAGCGCCGCCCCGCAGGGCACTGAAGCTTTCTTT; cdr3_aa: CSAAPQGTEAFF
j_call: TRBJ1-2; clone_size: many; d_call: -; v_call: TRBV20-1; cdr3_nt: TGCAGTGCTAGTCCGGGCTACACCTTC; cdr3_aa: CSASPGYTF
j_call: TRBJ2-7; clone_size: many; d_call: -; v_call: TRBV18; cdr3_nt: TGTGCCAGCTCACCGGGAAGGGCCTCCTACGAGCAGTACTTC; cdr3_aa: CASSPGRASYEQYF
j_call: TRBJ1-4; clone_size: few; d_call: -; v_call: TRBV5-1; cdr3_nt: TGCGCCAGCAGCTTCAGTGCAGAGCCCAAGGCAAAACTGTTTTTT; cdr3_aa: CASSFSAEPKAKLFF
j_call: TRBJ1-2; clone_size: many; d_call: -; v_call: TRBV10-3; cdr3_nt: TGTGCCATCAGTGAGGTGGCGGGTGGCTACACCTTC; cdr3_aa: CAISEVAGGYTF
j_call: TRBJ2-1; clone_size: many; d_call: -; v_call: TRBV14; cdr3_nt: TGTGCCAGCAGCCTGGGGATCTCCTACAATGAGCAGTTCTTC; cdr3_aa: CASSLGISYNEQFF
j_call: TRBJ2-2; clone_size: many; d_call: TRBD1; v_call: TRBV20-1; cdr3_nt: TGCAGTGCTAGACAGCAGGGGGTCTCTATCACCGGGGAGCTGTTTTTT; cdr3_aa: CSARQQGVSITGELFF
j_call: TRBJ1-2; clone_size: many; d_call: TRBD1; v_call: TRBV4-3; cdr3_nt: TGCGCCAGCAGCCGAGCCGGGACAGAGAACTATGGCTACACCTTC; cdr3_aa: CASSRAGTENYGYTF
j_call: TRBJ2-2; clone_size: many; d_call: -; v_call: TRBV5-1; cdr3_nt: TGCGCCAGCAGCTTGAAGTCTGGGGAGCTGTTTTTT; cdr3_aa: CASSLKSGELFF
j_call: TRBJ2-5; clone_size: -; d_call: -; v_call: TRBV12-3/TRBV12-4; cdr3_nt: TGTGCCAGCAGTCTAGGCAGGCTGAAAGAGACCCAGTACTTC; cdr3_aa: CASSLGRLKETQYF
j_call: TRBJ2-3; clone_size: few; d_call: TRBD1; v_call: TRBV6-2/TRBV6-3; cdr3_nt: TGTGCCAGCAGTTACTCGAGCCCAGGCAGGGGGCAATCGGCAGATACGCAGTATTTT; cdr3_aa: CASSYSSPGRGQSADTQYF
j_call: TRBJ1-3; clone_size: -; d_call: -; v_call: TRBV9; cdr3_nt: TGTGCCAGCAGCGACAACAGCGGCGGCAGCTCAGGAAACACCATATATTTT; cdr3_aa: CASSDNSGGSSGNTIYF
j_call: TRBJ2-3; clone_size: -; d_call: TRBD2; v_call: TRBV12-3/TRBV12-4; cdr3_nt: TGTGCCAGCACCTACGGGCTAGCGGGAGACACAGATACGCAGTATTTT; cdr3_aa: CASTYGLAGDTDTQYF
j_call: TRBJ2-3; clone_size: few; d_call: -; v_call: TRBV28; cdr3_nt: TGTGCCAGCAGCTCCGGCGGGGCGAGAGATACGCAGTATTTT; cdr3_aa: CASSSGGARDTQYF
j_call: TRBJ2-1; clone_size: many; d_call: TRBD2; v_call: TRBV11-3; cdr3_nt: TGTGCCAGCAGCCCTTCTAGCGGGAGCTCCTACAATGAGCAGTTCTTC; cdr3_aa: CASSPSSGSSYNEQFF
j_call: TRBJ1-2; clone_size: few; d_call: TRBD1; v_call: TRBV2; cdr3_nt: TGTGCCAGCAGTGGAAGCCTCGACAGGGGAGGGGCAAACTACTATGGCTACACCTTC; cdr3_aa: CASSGSLDRGGANYYGYTF
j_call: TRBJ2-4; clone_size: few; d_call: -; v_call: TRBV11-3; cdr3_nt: TGTGCCAGCACTGAGGGCAGACAAAACATTCAGTACTTC; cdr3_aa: CASTEGRQNIQYF
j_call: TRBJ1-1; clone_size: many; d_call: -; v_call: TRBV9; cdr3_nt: TGTGCCAGCAGCGTAGGAGGAGGTTTGAACACTGAAGCTTTCTTT; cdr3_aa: CASSVGGGLNTEAFF
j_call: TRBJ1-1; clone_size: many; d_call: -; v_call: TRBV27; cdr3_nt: TGTGCCAGCAGTTCCCTTCAGACCCGGGGGACTGAAGCTTTCTTT; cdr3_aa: CASSSLQTRGTEAFF
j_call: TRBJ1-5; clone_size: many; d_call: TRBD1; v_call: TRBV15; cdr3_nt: TGTGCCACCAGCAGCAGGGGGAATAGCAATCAGCCCCAGCATTTT; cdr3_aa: CATSSRGNSNQPQHF
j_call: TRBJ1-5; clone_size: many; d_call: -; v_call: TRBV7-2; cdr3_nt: TGTGCCAGCAGCTCTAGGCAGAAGGGGCGTAATCAGCCCCAGCATTTT; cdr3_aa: CASSSRQKGRNQPQHF
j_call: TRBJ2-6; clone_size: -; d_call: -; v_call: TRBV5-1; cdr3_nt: TGCGCCAGCAGCCTCTGGGTAGGGGGCTCTGGGGCCAACGTCCTGACTTTC; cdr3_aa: CASSLWVGGSGANVLTF
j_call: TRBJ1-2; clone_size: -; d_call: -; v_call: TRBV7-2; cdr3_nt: TGTGCCAGCAGCCAAAGACAGGCCTTGTTCTATGGCTACACCTTC; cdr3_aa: CASSQRQALFYGYTF
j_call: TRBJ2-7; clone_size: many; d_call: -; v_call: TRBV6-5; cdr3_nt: TGTGCCAGCGGTCCCGGGGCCTATCGAAAAGACGAGCAGTACTTC; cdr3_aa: CASGPGAYRKDEQYF
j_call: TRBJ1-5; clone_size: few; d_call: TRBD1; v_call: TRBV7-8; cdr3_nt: TGTGCCAGCAGCTCCCGAGGGACAGGGGGGTCCAATCAGCCCCAGCATTTT; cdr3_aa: CASSSRGTGGSNQPQHF
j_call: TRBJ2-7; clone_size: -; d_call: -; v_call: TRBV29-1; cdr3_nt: TGCAGCGTTGGTCCAGGGCCCTACGAGCAGTACTTC; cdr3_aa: CSVGPGPYEQYF
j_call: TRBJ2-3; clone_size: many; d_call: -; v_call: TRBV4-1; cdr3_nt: TGCGCCAGCAGCCCGAGGGACTCCGGTTGGGATACGCAGTATTTT; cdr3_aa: CASSPRDSGWDTQYF
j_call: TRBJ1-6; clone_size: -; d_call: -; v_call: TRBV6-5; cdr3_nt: TGTGCCAGCAGTTTAGGCAGGGGAGATTCACCCCTCCACTTT; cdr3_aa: CASSLGRGDSPLHF
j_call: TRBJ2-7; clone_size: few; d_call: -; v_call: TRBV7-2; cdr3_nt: TGTGCCAGCAGCTTCCCACCCTTCTCCTACGAGCAGTACTTC; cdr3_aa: CASSFPPFSYEQYF
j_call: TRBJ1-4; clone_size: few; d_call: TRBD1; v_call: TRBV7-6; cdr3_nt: TGTGCCAGCAGCTTAGTACAGGGGGGGAATGAAAAACTGTTTTTT; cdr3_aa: CASSLVQGGNEKLFF
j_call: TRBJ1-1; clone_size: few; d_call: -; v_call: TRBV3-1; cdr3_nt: TGTGCCAGTAGGGGTGGGTCTGAAGCTTTCTTT; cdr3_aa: CASRGGSEAFF
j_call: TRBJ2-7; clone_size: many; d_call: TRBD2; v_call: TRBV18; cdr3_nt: TGTGCCAGCTCACCCACCGGGGGGTACGCGCAGTACTTC; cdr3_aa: CASSPTGGYAQYF
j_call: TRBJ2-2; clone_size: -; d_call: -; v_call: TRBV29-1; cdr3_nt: TGCAGCGTTGTTTTGGGAAACACCGGGGAGCTGTTTTTT; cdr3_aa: CSVVLGNTGELFF
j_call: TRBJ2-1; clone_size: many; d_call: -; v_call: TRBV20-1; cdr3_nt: TGCAGTGCTAAGGACCTTTCACATGACTACAATGAGCAGTTCTTC; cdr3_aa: CSAKDLSHDYNEQFF
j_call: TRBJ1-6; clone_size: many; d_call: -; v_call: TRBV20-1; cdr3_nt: TGCAGTGCTAGAGATAAAGGACATAGGAGTTCACCCCTCCACTTT; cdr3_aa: CSARDKGHRSSPLHF
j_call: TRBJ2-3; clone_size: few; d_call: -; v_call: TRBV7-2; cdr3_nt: TGTGCCAGCGGAACTGGCAGCCTCACAGATACGCAGTATTTT; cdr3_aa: CASGTGSLTDTQYF
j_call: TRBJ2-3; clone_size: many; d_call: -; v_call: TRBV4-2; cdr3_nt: TGTGCCAGCAGCCAAGAAGCCTTTCAAGAGGCAGATACGCAGTATTTT; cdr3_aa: CASSQEAFQEADTQYF
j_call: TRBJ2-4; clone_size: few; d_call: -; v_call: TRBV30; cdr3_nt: TGTGCCTGGAGTGGGGGCCCGGGAAACATTCAGTACTTC; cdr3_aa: CAWSGGPGNIQYF